This record concerns one TCR beta chain sequence. This clone was observed a few times. Its cognate antigen has yet to be identified. Nothing much larger sits one base from this clone, and base qualities are not available. This entry comes from a study of Ad26.COV2.S vaccination and SARS-CoV-2 variants (dated by TCRdb to the early 2020s). Concerning the study at large: Vaccine-arm donors were drawn from COV1001, a multicentre, randomized, double-blind, placebo-controlled phase I-IIa trial of Ad26.COV2.S in healthy adults. Ad26.COV2.S was given intramuscularly at 5x10^10 or 1x10^11 viral particles, as a single shot or as two shots 56 days apart. Investigators did not know the trial group allocation while performing experiments and assessing outcomes. The TCR-sequenced set comprised approximately 30 samples: roughly 19 Ad26.COV2.S vaccine recipients, 5 placebo recipients and 8 SARS-CoV-2 convalescent individuals. The specificity and breadth of SARS-CoV-2-reactive T cell receptors after Ad26.COV2.S vaccination were assessed by TCRbeta repertoire sequencing. Participants in the trial were split at random into five groups of five each, receiving low-dose or high-dose Ad26.COV2.S once or twice, or else placebo on both occasions.

The immunoSEQ Assay was used to sequence TCRbeta CDR3 regions. After extraction, genomic DNA underwent amplification by bias-controlled multiplex PCR, followed by high-throughput sequencing. For the original study's pipeline: To quantify the absolute abundance of each unique TCRbeta CDR3 region, sequences were collapsed and filtered. Usable DNA was measured by amplifying reference genes present in all nucleated cells, and TCRbeta template counts were normalized to that usable DNA to estimate T cell fraction. Repertoire TCRs were annotated as SARS-CoV-2-specific by exact matching of V gene, CDR3 amino acid sequence and J gene to a known reactive TCR set. The reference SARS-CoV-2 TCR set was derived from MIRA and filtered for enrichment in COVID-19-positive ImmuneCODE repertoires, a step that removed public or cross-reactive TCRs. Using the MIRA antigens, annotated TCRs were further analysed by specific ORF or by position within an ORF. Breadth was defined as annotated unique rearrangements over total unique productive rearrangements; depth was the summed frequency of those rearrangements. TCR breadth was compared between groups using two-sided Wilcoxon rank-sum tests. Sourced from immuneACCESS, this table was stored by TCRdb with only in-frame sequences that have V and J called. A share of the clones is absent; for the studies checked, an unresolved V gene accounts for under half, and the remainder has no known explanation. The V and J calls and clone size come from that table; D and trimming were worked out from the DNA. Within this sample are about 400,000 clones, with 80% to 90% of them counted one time only. The ten largest clones add up to nearly 7.5% of the sample.

The sample's treatment or condition, from its label and the paper: about 20 received Ad26.COV2.S at low or high dose, single or two shots; several received placebo; per-sample allocation not given. Repertoires of vaccine and placebo recipients were sequenced from samples collected on day 63 after the first injection. Between 29 July and 7 August 2020, Cohort 1b enrolled 20 to 30 adults aged 18-55 years at one site in Boston, USA. Ad26.COV2.S consisted of a replication-incompetent adenovirus type 26 vector by which a prefusion-stabilized SARS-CoV-2 spike protein from the original Wuhan strain was expressed. From the cysteine through the phenylalanine, the CDR3 covers 13 amino acids. This entry keeps only the CDR3 DNA: 39 bases, framed from base 1. The germline V end is reduced by 7 bases and the J end by 0 bases; junction bases left unmatched: 3. What the research found in general, with its limitations: The study was not powered for comparison of responses between vaccine doses or regimens. After vaccination, spike-specific CD8+ and CD4+ T cell responses were reported to show substantial breadth. Comparable non-spike TCR breadth was observed between vaccine and placebo recipients, consistent with only spike being contained in the vaccine. Ad26.COV2.S recipients had higher spike-specific TCR breadth than placebo recipients (P = 0.0014). The authors noted that the TCR breadth and depth analyses may have underestimated total T cell responses.

Material: peripheral blood, obtained in a trial of Ad26.COV2.S vaccine versus placebo. The rearranged segments are TRBV23-1 and TRBJ2-7; 7 bases in the junction line up with TRBD1. TRBV23-1 is given ORF status, its function remaining uncertain. This receptor was obtained from a person between 18 and 65 years old who received the Ad26.COV2.S COVID-19 vaccine or a placebo. The nucleotide sequence reads TGCGCCAGCAAGAGGGACAGCTCCTACGAGCAGTACTTC. It specifies CASKRDSSYEQYF.